Given below is one T cell receptor beta chain in context. The sample originates from a study of control samples from healthy donors and cancer patients. The CDR3 runs 16 residues. Trimming at V came to 5 bases and at J to 6 bases, leaving 9 bases not matched to a gene. The V gene's germline CDR1 is SGHTA and CDR2 FQGNSA. Assay: immunoSEQ multiplex PCR; the TCRdb copy retains only in-frame clones and omits some. The sample includes some 140,000 clones, approximately 94% of them seen just once. The chain is built from TRBV7-2 and TRBJ2-7; TRBD2 aligns across 14 bases. Sample: blood. The sequence was obtained from a man aged 35 to 55 in good health. CDR3 protein: CASSAGLAGDWFEQYF. The CDR3 nucleotides read TGTGCCAGCAGCGCGGGACTAGCGGGGGACTGGTTCGAGCAGTACTTC.